These 18 T cell receptor beta chains came from one sample sequenced in a study of blood T cell repertoires in COVID-19 (dated by TCRdb to the early 2020s). Library prep was done by the immunoSEQ multiplex PCR assay. As stored in TCRdb, this immuneACCESS dataset retains in-frame rearrangements with V and J assigned. A fraction of the clones does not appear; measured against another copy, unresolved V genes explain less than half of the discrepancy, and the remainder lacks a known reason. The sample table contains more than 40,000 clones; only one count was recorded for roughly four fifths of them. The ten largest make up roughly 13% of the sample. The sample was peripheral blood. Receptor source: a human donor with acute or convalescent COVID-19. The donor label of this sample is uncertain.

Here the CDR3 reads CASSPLEGVNYDVQYF. CDR3 coding DNA: TGCGCCAGCAGCCCCTTAGAGGGGGTAAACTACGACGTGCAGTACTTC. The V gene is TRBV5-1, the J gene TRBJ2-7; D might be TRBD1 (6 bases). The V gene lost 4 bases and the J gene lost 9 bases, with 26 bases spanning the gap. Looked up from germline, CDR1 is SGHRS and CDR2 is YFSETQ. The CDR3 spans 16 residues.

This clone has a single count. The V and J genes are TRBV6-5 and TRBJ1-1; the D is unclear. V lost 0 bases and J lost 4, with 12 bases in between. The CDR3 runs 15 residues. CDR1 is MNHEY and CDR2 is SVGAGI in the germline V gene. The CDR3 region is CASSYSEAVGTEAFF. CDR3 bases: TGTGCCAGCAGTTACTCGGAGGCGGTGGGCACTGAAGCTTTCTTT.

The count of this clone is one. V and J are TRBV6-2 or TRBV6-3 and TRBJ2-5; D unresolved. The germline V and J ends were trimmed by 4 bases and 5 bases, with 11 bases remaining between them. Looked up from germline, CDR1 is MNHEY and CDR2 is SVGEGT. The CDR3 is made up of 13 amino acids. The CDR3 nucleotides are TGTGCCAGCAGTTCTCCTAGTATGGAGACCCAGTACTTC. Protein: CASSSPSMETQYF.

The rearrangement joins TRBV9 to TRBJ2-3; 12 bases line up with TRBD2. This CDR3 is 15 amino acids long. From germline, CDR1 is SGDLS and CDR2 YYNGEE. Trimming removed 3 bases from V and 3 bases from J; junction bases left unmatched: 2. Here the CDR3 DNA reads TGTGCCAGCAGCGGGACTAGCGGGGTAACAGATACGCAGTATTTT. Translated: CASSGTSGVTDTQYF.

The CDR3 loop reads CASSIPHGQYNSPLHF. The CDR3 nucleotides are TGTGCCAGTAGTATACCCCACGGACAGTATAATTCACCCCTCCACTTT. The rearrangement uses TRBV19 and TRBJ1-6; TRBD1 is a possible D gene (6 bases). This CDR3 has 16 amino acids. CDR1 and CDR2 (germline): LNHDA, SQIVND (reference sequence). The V end lost 2 bases, the J end lost 4 bases, and 12 bases lay between the germline ends. Drawing the rest from reference TRBV19 and TRBJ1-6, the complete variable domain is DGGITQSPKYLFRKEGQNVTLSCEQNLNHDAMYWYRQDPGQGLRLIYYSQIVNDFQKGDIAEGYSVSREKKESFPLTVTSAQKNPTAFYLCASSIPHGQYNSPLHFGNGTRLTVT.

The chain couples TRBV18 to TRBJ2-4, with a tentative D call TRBD1 (5 bases). The V end was cut by 0 bases, the J end by 8 bases, with 8 bases between. The germline gives CDR1 KGHSH, CDR2 LQKENI. This CDR3 spans 13 amino acids. CDR3 residues: CASSPPGVDIQYF. The CDR3 region has the DNA TGTGCCAGCTCACCACCAGGGGTGGACATTCAGTACTTC.

This clone showed up just a few times. CDR3 DNA sequence: TGTGCCAGCACAGGTTACGGGGGTGACTATGGCTACACCTTC. Its protein is CASTGYGGDYGYTF. This sequence joins TRBV7-2 and TRBJ1-2, with D tentatively TRBD1 (5 bases). CDR1 SGHTA and CDR2 FQGNSA come from the germline V gene. The CDR3 contains 14 residues. Trimming shortened V by 7 bases and J by 3 bases, and 15 bases separated the two germline ends. The variable domain in full, completed from reference TRBV7-2 and TRBJ1-2, reads GAGVSQSPSNKVTEKGKDVELRCDPISGHTALYWYRQSLGQGLEFLIYFQGNSAPDKSGLPSDRFSAERTGGSVSTLTIQRTQQEDSAVYLCASTGYGGDYGYTFGSGTRLTVV.

The V call is TRBV6-2 or TRBV6-3, the J call TRBJ2-5; perhaps TRBD1 as D (6 bases). The CDR3 totals 15 residues. Germline assignment: CDR1 MNHEY and CDR2 SVGEGT. V lost 2 bases to trimming and J lost 5 bases, with 15 bases between them. The chain's CDR3 is CASSYSRGDLETQYF. CDR3 in DNA: TGTGCCAGCAGTTACAGCAGGGGCGATTTGGAGACCCAGTACTTC.

The V and J genes are TRBV6-6 and TRBJ1-4; D call uncertain. Germline CDR1 and CDR2: MNHNY and SVGAGI (reference sequence). Trimming removed 3 bases from V and 5 bases from J, with 10 bases in between. The CDR3 is made up of 14 amino acids. CDR3 protein: CASSYGGLNEKLFF. DNA for the CDR3: TGTGCCAGCAGTTATGGCGGGTTAAATGAAAAACTGTTTTTT.

V usage is TRBV18 and J usage is TRBJ1-5; a weak D match, TRBD1 (5 bases). V shed 8 bases and J shed 5 bases, with 10 bases lying between them. This CDR3 has 12 amino acids. CDR1 is KGHSH, CDR2 LQKENI, per germline. DNA of the CDR3: TGTGCCAGCCGCGGGACGGATCAGCCCCAGCATTTT. Its translation is CASRGTDQPQHF.

CDR3 protein: CASSRTGEDQPQHF. CDR3 sequence (DNA): TGTGCCAGCAGCCGCACAGGGGAGGACCAGCCCCAGCATTTT. The chain carries TRBV28 and TRBJ1-5, with 7 bases aligning to TRBD1. CDR3 length: 14 amino acids. The trim removed 6 bases at V and 7 bases at J, leaving 9 bases unmatched. Germline loops: CDR1 MDHEN, CDR2 SYDVKM. The variable domain in full, completed from reference TRBV28 and TRBJ1-5, reads DVKVTQSSRYLVKRTGEKVFLECVQDMDHENMFWYRQDPGLGLRLIYFSYDVKMKEKGDIPEGYSVSREKKERFSLILESASTNQTSMYLCASSRTGEDQPQHFGDGTRLSIL.

V usage is TRBV5-1 and J usage is TRBJ1-1, with 9 bases identical to TRBD1. Trimming removed 7 bases from V and 5 bases from J; junction bases left unmatched: 15. This CDR3 contains 16 residues. From germline, CDR1 is SGHRS and CDR2 YFSETQ. The CDR3 DNA sequence: TGCGCCAGCGGGACCAGGACAGGGGCCCGGGGGACTGAAGCTTTCTTT. Translating it yields CASGTRTGARGTEAFF.

The chain combines TRBV5-5 with TRBJ1-2, with D tentatively TRBD1 (5 bases). Trimming shortened V by 4 bases and J by 4 bases, and 17 bases separated the two germline ends. Germline V gene data show CDR1 as SGHKS and CDR2 as YYEKEE (reference sequence). There are 15 residues in the CDR3. The CDR3 nucleotides are TGTGCCAGCAGCCACCAGACAGACCCAGGCTATGGCTACACCTTC. This sequence encodes CASSHQTDPGYGYTF.

This clone occurred a few times. The rearrangement links TRBV6-5 to TRBJ2-1, with D maybe TRBD2 (7 bases). The CDR3 is made up of 14 amino acids. Trimming took 2 bases from V and 9 from J, leaving 14 bases between them. Germline V gene data show CDR1 as MNHEY and CDR2 as SVGAGI. In DNA, the CDR3 is TGTGCCAGCAGTTACGGAGGGGGGGCGGCTGAGCAGTTCTTC. It is translated as CASSYGGGAAEQFF.

The gene calls are TRBV7-2 and TRBJ2-5; 7 positions agree with TRBD2. Losses at the gene ends were 3 bases for V and 1 base for J; bases not matched to a gene: 8. Germline CDR1 reads SGHTA; CDR2 reads FQGNSA. The CDR3 is 16 residues long. Here the CDR3 DNA reads TGTGCCAGCAGCTTCCCCTCCCGGGGGGTCCAAGAGACCCAGTACTTC. Translation gives CASSFPSRGVQETQYF.

J is TRBJ2-1 and V is TRBV11-2, with D possibly TRBD2 on 6 matching bases. The V end lost 0 bases, the J end lost 3 bases, and 9 bases lay between the germline ends. The CDR3 is 15 residues long. CDR1 and CDR2 (germline): SGHAT, FQNNGV. The DNA for the CDR3 is TGTGCCAGCAGCTTAGATGGAGGGAGCTACAATGAGCAGTTCTTC. Its translation is CASSLDGGSYNEQFF. Based on the CDR3 plus reference TRBV11-2 and TRBJ2-1, the full variable domain is EAGVAQSPRYKIIEKRQSVAFWCNPISGHATLYWYQQILGQGPKLLIQFQNNGVVDDSQLPKDRFSAERLKGVDSTLKIQPAKLEDSAVYLCASSLDGGSYNEQFFGPGTRLTVL.

V usage is TRBV28 and J usage is TRBJ1-2; D is unclear. The V end lost 4 bases, the J end lost 2 bases, and 17 bases lay between the germline ends. The CDR3 extends over 16 amino acids. CDR1 MDHEN and CDR2 SYDVKM come from the germline V gene. The CDR3 DNA follows: TGTGCCAGCAGTTCCGCCTTCGCTCAGTTCAACTATGGCTACACCTTC. Its protein is CASSSAFAQFNYGYTF.

The gene calls are TRBV6-6 and TRBJ1-1; TRBD1 might be the D (6 bases). Looked up from germline, CDR1 is MNHNY and CDR2 is SVGAGI (reference sequence). There are 14 residues in the CDR3. Trimming shortened V by 4 bases and J by 5 bases, and 14 bases separated the two germline ends. CDR3 protein: CASSFHREGTEAFF. In nucleotides, the CDR3 is TGTGCCAGCAGTTTCCACAGGGAAGGGACTGAAGCTTTCTTT.